This TCR beta chain was profiled in a study of molecular identifiers for immune sequencing clone quantification (dated by TCRdb to the late 2010s). Broadly, across the study: For a replicate experiment, RNA from roughly 21,000 or 96,000 naive CD8 T cells was divided into five aliquots, and four of the five aliquots were sequenced. The study was a methods study using CD8 T cells to benchmark molecular-identifier clustering-based TCR repertoire sequencing (MIDCIRS) and TCR RNA copy counting. Summary of the overall study and its limitations: Modeling indicated roughly 3.2 TCR RNA copies recovered per cell, compared with roughly 10 by digital PCR, which implies a capture efficiency of approximately 30%. In CMV-specific effector cells, clones with more than 20 RNA copies accounted for over 97% of molecules, whereas in naive cells such clones accounted for under 1%. Without barcode sub-clustering, chimeric consensus sequences inflated TCR diversity; chimeras reached as high as 47%. Spiked-in Jurkat TCR RNA (around eleven copies' worth), which is not part of the donor repertoire, was contained in the naive libraries. Spiked-in Jurkat TCR RNA equal to a single cell's worth was reported to be detectable even within one million naive CD8 T cells. The sizes of highly expanded clones could end up underestimated when identical TCR molecules share a barcode.

Libraries of naive CD8 T cells were built from anywhere between about 17,000 and 1,000,000 sorted cells, with 10%, 30% or 50% of the purified RNA used. On a BD FACSAria II, naive CD8 T cells were FACS-sorted as CD8+CD4-CCR7+CD45RA+ and collected into RLT Plus buffer. To test detection sensitivity, Jurkat RNA equal to approximately ten TCR copies was added to samples of roughly 18,000-1,100,000 naive CD8 T cells. Enrichment of CD8 T cells was done with RosetteSep CD8+ T Cell Enrichment Cocktail plus Ficoll-Paque, and ACK red cell lysis came afterward. The CDR3 measures 13 amino acids from cysteine to phenylalanine. Kept here is only the CDR3 DNA, which spans 39 bases and is read in frame from base 1. From the germline V gene, CDR1 is MGHRA and CDR2 is YSYEKL. Trimmed from V: 8 bases; trimmed from J: 6 bases; junction bases lacking a gene match: 9. Receptor amplification or capture employed PCR. The listed sequencing device is Illumina HiSeq 4000. Bulk TCR libraries were prepared as previously described, using TCR primers listed in Table S5. Total RNA was purified with the Qiagen AllPrep DNA/RNA kit. Before analysis, reads from multiple sequencing runs of the same library were pooled. The paper's data handling went like this. Reads were retained only if the reads had an exact TCR constant sequence, and the retained reads were trimmed to 150 nt and grouped according to their 12-nt molecular barcodes. Reads within each barcode group were sub-clustered using a 15% Levenshtein threshold, and quality-weighted consensus sequences were constructed for each RNA molecule. Non-functional sequences were filtered out, along with any lower-count sequence sitting one edit away from another sequence. Based on fitting two negative binomial distributions, any barcode sub-cluster with under 20% of the maximum read count was discarded. TCRdb trimmed the raw reads at Q25, called clones with MiXCR and kept productive beta chains. Here each entry gathers all rows of one CDR3 protein and keeps the most common genes and DNA. These V and J calls derive from TCRdb rather than the authors' analysis. This sample is represented by approximately 500,000 distinct CDR3 sequences; 20% to 25% of them were singletons. The top ten clones comprise more than 0.8% of the sample.

This clonotype showed up many times. Its antigen remains undetermined. Base qualities are not at hand, and no much larger clone is one base apart. The clonotype comes from a human donor in good health. Some libraries in this study had Jurkat cell RNA spiked in. This chain joins TRBV4-1 to TRBJ2-7, and 8 junction bases match TRBD2. The sequenced sample consisted of naive CD8+ T cells from blood, with Jurkat cell RNA spiked in. The cell subset or site label, as the study defines it: FACS-sorted CD8+CD4-CCR7+CD45RA+ naive T cells. The CDR3 reads CASQRGGLGEQYF. The DNA is as follows: TGCGCCAGCCAACGGGGGGGCCTGGGCGAGCAGTACTTC.